These T cell receptor beta chains were read from a single sample in a study of T cell responses to AZD1222 COVID-19 vaccine. The method was immunoSEQ multiplex PCR; TCRdb's version includes in-frame clones alone and lacks a portion of them. The sample shows approximately 150,000 clones, 75% to 90% of them seen only once. This material consisted of peripheral blood, taken on day 0 of AZD1222 vaccination. The receptor source for this set is an adult in good health. Each CDR3 is given with its conserved first and last residue. The D gene is left open where the match is weak. Where a row states a size, it is once, few, many or the class of an expanded clone; other rows omit it.

len: 16; j_gene: TRBJ1-2; v_gene: TRBV18; d_gene: TRBD1; abundance: -; CDR3aa: CASSRSTGEGTYGYTF; CDR3nt: TGTGCCAGCTCACGGAGTACAGGGGAGGGCACCTATGGCTACACCTTC
len: 13; j_gene: TRBJ2-7; v_gene: TRBV11-2; d_gene: -; abundance: few; CDR3aa: CASSFNRLDEQYF; CDR3nt: TGTGCCAGCAGCTTTAACAGGCTTGACGAGCAGTACTTC
len: 18; j_gene: TRBJ2-1; v_gene: TRBV19; d_gene: -; abundance: -; CDR3aa: CASSLDAPGASTHNEQFF; CDR3nt: TGTGCCAGTAGCCTTGATGCACCGGGGGCGTCGACCCACAATGAGCAGTTCTTC
len: 17; j_gene: TRBJ2-1; v_gene: TRBV5-1; d_gene: TRBD2; abundance: once; CDR3aa: CASSRPGTSGTGNEQFF; CDR3nt: TGCGCCAGCAGCCGTCCCGGGACTAGCGGGACCGGCAATGAGCAGTTCTTC
len: 16; j_gene: TRBJ2-1; v_gene: TRBV3-1/TRBV3-2; d_gene: TRBD2; abundance: few; CDR3aa: CASSQQPRGGKNEQFF; CDR3nt: TGTGCCAGCAGCCAACAGCCTCGGGGGGGTAAAAATGAGCAGTTCTTC
len: 12; j_gene: TRBJ1-5; v_gene: TRBV12-3/TRBV12-4; d_gene: -; abundance: -; CDR3aa: CASMRGNQPQHF; CDR3nt: TGTGCCAGCATGAGGGGCAATCAGCCCCAGCATTTT
len: 14; j_gene: TRBJ2-3; v_gene: TRBV5-1; d_gene: -; abundance: -; CDR3aa: CASSPVRSTDTQYF; CDR3nt: TGCGCCAGCAGCCCGGTCCGGTCCACAGATACGCAGTATTTT
len: 14; j_gene: TRBJ1-2; v_gene: TRBV10-1; d_gene: TRBD1; abundance: -; CDR3aa: CARKGRQGQGGYTF; CDR3nt: TGCGCCAGGAAGGGCCGACAGGGGCAAGGCGGCTACACCTTC
len: 14; j_gene: TRBJ2-3; v_gene: TRBV10-3; d_gene: -; abundance: -; CDR3aa: CAISYSVSTDTQYF; CDR3nt: TGTGCCATCAGTTACTCAGTCAGCACAGATACGCAGTATTTT
len: 11; j_gene: TRBJ1-5; v_gene: TRBV19; d_gene: -; abundance: -; CDR3aa: CASSISQPQHF; CDR3nt: TGTGCCAGTAGTATAAGTCAGCCCCAGCATTTT
len: 14; j_gene: TRBJ2-7; v_gene: TRBV7-6; d_gene: -; abundance: -; CDR3aa: CASSLTGRVYEQYF; CDR3nt: TGTGCCAGCAGCCTCACCGGGCGGGTTTACGAGCAGTACTTC
len: 16; j_gene: TRBJ2-7; v_gene: TRBV5-1; d_gene: TRBD2; abundance: few; CDR3aa: CASSSWAAGASYEQYF; CDR3nt: TGCGCCAGCAGCTCCTGGGCGGCGGGAGCATCCTACGAGCAGTACTTC
len: 15; j_gene: TRBJ1-5; v_gene: TRBV6-5; d_gene: -; abundance: -; CDR3aa: CASSPLGGEAQPQHF; CDR3nt: TGTGCCAGCAGTCCCCTGGGGGGGGAGGCTCAGCCCCAGCATTTT
len: 15; j_gene: TRBJ1-2; v_gene: TRBV18; d_gene: -; abundance: -; CDR3aa: CASSPSPGNDYGYTF; CDR3nt: TGTGCCAGCTCACCGTCTCCGGGGAACGACTATGGCTACACCTTC
len: 14; j_gene: TRBJ2-5; v_gene: TRBV27; d_gene: TRBD1; abundance: -; CDR3aa: CASSYRDRGETQYF; CDR3nt: TGTGCCAGCAGTTACCGGGACAGAGGGGAGACCCAGTACTTC
len: 13; j_gene: TRBJ2-7; v_gene: TRBV12-3/TRBV12-4; d_gene: TRBD1; abundance: -; CDR3aa: CASSSTGVGEQYF; CDR3nt: TGTGCCAGCAGTTCGACAGGGGTCGGCGAGCAGTACTTC
len: 12; j_gene: TRBJ1-2; v_gene: TRBV28; d_gene: TRBD1; abundance: once; CDR3aa: CAGRDRFYGYTF; CDR3nt: TGTGCCGGCCGGGACAGGTTCTATGGCTACACCTTC
len: 13; j_gene: TRBJ2-7; v_gene: TRBV6-5; d_gene: -; abundance: -; CDR3aa: CASRGPAIYEQYF; CDR3nt: TGTGCCAGCAGGGGGCCCGCGATCTACGAGCAGTACTTC
len: 17; j_gene: TRBJ2-3; v_gene: TRBV7-3; d_gene: -; abundance: -; CDR3aa: CASSLHTRARGTDTQYF; CDR3nt: TGTGCCAGCAGCTTACATACCCGGGCCAGGGGCACAGATACGCAGTATTTT
len: 13; j_gene: TRBJ2-1; v_gene: TRBV27; d_gene: -; abundance: -; CDR3aa: CASSFELRDEQFF; CDR3nt: TGTGCCAGCAGTTTCGAACTTAGGGATGAGCAGTTCTTC
len: 11; j_gene: TRBJ2-7; v_gene: TRBV5-4; d_gene: -; abundance: -; CDR3aa: CASSFGYEQYF; CDR3nt: TGTGCCAGCAGCTTTGGCTACGAGCAGTACTTC
len: 12; j_gene: TRBJ2-7; v_gene: TRBV5-5; d_gene: -; abundance: -; CDR3aa: CASSLRGDEQYF; CDR3nt: TGTGCCAGCAGCCTCAGGGGGGACGAGCAGTACTTC